This passage covers 29 T cell receptor beta chains from one sample sequenced in a study of blood T cell repertoires in COVID-19. The protocol was immunoSEQ multiplex PCR, while the TCRdb copy is restricted to in-frame clones and leaves out a portion. Here the sample spans about 230,000 clones, approximately 90% being singletons. Sequencing input: peripheral blood. The receptors originated from a man aged 50 to 59 with COVID-19, enrolled during active disease.

The CDR3 DNA is TGTGCCACCACGCGGGGGGACACTGAAGCTTTCTTT. Translated: CATTRGDTEAFF. The chain carries TRBV19 and TRBJ1-1; tentatively, D is TRBD1 (5 bases). Germline V gene sequence: CDR1 LNHDA, CDR2 SQIVND (reference sequence). The V end was cut by 10 bases, the J end by 3 bases, with 12 bases between. The CDR3 runs 12 residues.

V and J are TRBV7-8 and TRBJ1-2, with D unclear. There are 11 residues in the CDR3. The V gene lost 5 bases and the J gene lost 3 bases, with 4 bases spanning the gap. CDR1 SGHVS and CDR2 FQNEAQ come from the germline V gene. The chain's CDR3 is CASSHYYGYTF. In DNA, the CDR3 is TGTGCCAGCAGCCACTACTATGGCTACACCTTC.

This sequence joins TRBV6-4 and TRBJ1-2; 10 nucleotides align to TRBD1. The germline V gene encodes CDR1 MRHNA and CDR2 SNTAGT. CDR3 length: 16 residues. J lost 6 bases, V lost 2 bases, and 9 bases had no gene match. CDR3 in DNA: TGTGCCAGCAGTGACGAGGGTGACAGGGGGCTGAATGGCTACACCTTC. This translates into CASSDEGDRGLNGYTF.

This clone was seen more than once but under ten times. Within the sample, other DNA sequences also encode this same CDR3. This chain connects TRBV4-1 to TRBJ2-7, with D unclear. CDR3 length equals 13 residues. Germline V CDR1 and CDR2: MGHRA, YSYEKL. V was trimmed by 1 base and J by 3 bases, leaving 7 bases between them. The CDR3 DNA is TGCGCCAGCAGCCAAGGGCGGAACTACGAGCAGTACTTC. This gives the protein CASSQGRNYEQYF.

J is TRBJ2-1 and V is TRBV19; 7 nucleotides match TRBD2. Trimming cost V 1 base and J 0 bases; bases outside gene matches: 6. The CDR3 sequence is 17 residues long. CDR1 and CDR2 (germline): LNHDA, SQIVND (reference sequence). For the CDR3, the DNA is TGTGCCAGTAGTATAGGAACTAGCGAGCACTCCTACAATGAGCAGTTCTTC. Protein: CASSIGTSEHSYNEQFF.

The chain combines TRBV12-5 with TRBJ1-2; D is ambiguous. Germline-derived CDR1 and CDR2 are LGHNT and FRNRAP. The CDR3 spans 14 residues. V was pared by 5 bases and J by 4 bases, with 14 bases between. Written as DNA, the CDR3 is TGTGCTAGTGGTCTGGGAGGGATGGTCTATGGCTACACCTTC. It specifies CASGLGGMVYGYTF.

V and J are TRBV5-6 and TRBJ2-2; 12 nucleotides match TRBD2. The V gene end was trimmed by 4 bases and the J gene end by 0 bases; junction bases not matched to a gene: 4. This CDR3 comprises 17 residues. The V gene's germline CDR1 is SGHDT and CDR2 YYEEEE. CDR3 DNA: TGTGCCAGCAGCCATTGGACTAGCGGGGCGAACACCGGGGAGCTGTTTTTT. This sequence encodes CASSHWTSGANTGELFF.

The table lists this clone with a few counts. The chain employs TRBV5-1 and TRBJ1-1; D may be TRBD1 (6 bases). From germline, CDR1 is SGHRS and CDR2 YFSETQ. The V gene lost 0 bases and the J gene lost 1 base, with 7 bases spanning the gap. This CDR3 is built from 14 residues. CDR3 loop: CASSLGTANTEAFF. DNA of the CDR3: TGCGCCAGCAGCTTGGGGACAGCGAACACTGAAGCTTTCTTT.

This sequence joins TRBV4-3 and TRBJ1-5; 9 bases match TRBD1. Trimming cost V 3 bases and J 4 bases; bases outside gene matches: 1. Germline CDR1 and CDR2: LGHNA and YSLEER. The CDR3 sequence is 14 residues long. The CDR3 here is CASSHGTGNQPQHF. For the CDR3, the DNA is TGCGCCAGCAGCCATGGGACAGGGAATCAGCCCCAGCATTTT.

This clone was found once. The rearrangement uses TRBV30 and TRBJ1-1, with D maybe TRBD1 (6 bases). Looked up from germline, CDR1 is GTSNPN and CDR2 is SVGIG (reference sequence). V shed 4 bases and J shed 3 bases, with 12 bases lying between them. The CDR3 is 13 amino acids. The CDR3 reads CAWTPDRYTEAFF. CDR3 in DNA: TGTGCCTGGACCCCAGACAGGTACACTGAAGCTTTCTTT.

The chain joins TRBV11-1 to TRBJ2-3, with a weak D call TRBD2 (5 bases). Trimming removed 5 bases from V and 0 bases from J, with 9 bases in between. The CDR3 is 14 amino acids. Germline V gives CDR1 SGHAT, CDR2 FQDESV (reference sequence). DNA of the CDR3: TGTGCCAGCAGCACTTCGGGAAGCACAGATACGCAGTATTTT. Amino acid sequence: CASSTSGSTDTQYF.

This clone came up a few times. J is TRBJ1-2 and V is TRBV15; 7 bases are a match to TRBD1. Unmatched junction bases numbered 10, after V lost 5 bases and J lost 7 bases. CDR3 size: 14 residues. Germline V CDR1 and CDR2: LNHNV, YYDKDF (reference sequence). The DNA for the CDR3 is TGTGCCACCAGCCCCCGACAGGGCGTAGGTGGCTACACCTTC. Its translation is CATSPRQGVGGYTF.

The chain is built from TRBV7-3 and TRBJ2-4; 8 bases map to TRBD1. The CDR3 totals 13 residues. Germline V gives CDR1 SGHTA, CDR2 FQGTGA. V shed 5 bases and J 11 bases; nucleotides not matched to a gene: 8. CDR3 bases: TGTGCCAGCAGCCCCTCCCCGGGACAGGTTCAGTACTTC. Protein product: CASSPSPGQVQYF.

The CDR3 DNA follows: TGTGCCAGCAGCTCCCCAGGGGGCGCAGGGCACGAGCAGTACTTC. It encodes CASSSPGGAGHEQYF. This sequence joins TRBV11-2 and TRBJ2-7; TRBD1 agrees at 8 bases. This CDR3 has 15 amino acids. The J segment lost 5 bases and the V segment lost 4 bases, leaving 10 bases of the junction unmatched. Germline CDR1 SGHAT, CDR2 FQNNGV.

V gene TRBV29-1 combines with J gene TRBJ1-1, with no clear D. This CDR3 has 13 residues. V lost 7 bases and J 3 bases, leaving 15 bases between the germline ends. CDR1 and CDR2 from the germline V gene are SQVTM and ANQGSEA. This CDR3 is CSAGVPGDTEAFF. DNA of the CDR3: TGCAGCGCCGGGGTGCCGGGCGACACTGAAGCTTTCTTT.

The chain combines TRBV5-1 with TRBJ2-5; 7 bases map to TRBD1. This CDR3 has 13 residues. Trimming removed 7 bases from V and 1 base from J; junction bases left unmatched: 4. The germline gives CDR1 SGHRS, CDR2 YFSETQ. This CDR3 reads CASGGQSQETQYF. In DNA form, the CDR3 reads TGCGCCAGCGGGGGACAGTCCCAAGAGACCCAGTACTTC.

V is TRBV18 and J is TRBJ1-6, with D perhaps matching TRBD1 (5 bases). The CDR3 has 14 amino acids. Germline V gives CDR1 KGHSH, CDR2 LQKENI. The germline V and J ends were trimmed by 4 bases and 3 bases, with 7 bases remaining between them. CDR3 region: CASSRDSYNSPLHF. CDR3 in DNA: TGTGCCAGCTCACGAGACAGCTATAATTCACCCCTCCACTTT. The whole variable domain, filled in from reference TRBV18 and TRBJ1-6, reads NAGVMQNPRHLVRRRGQEARLRCSPMKGHSHVYWYRQLPEEGLKFMVYLQKENIIDESGMPKERFSAEFPKEGPSILRIQQVVRGDSAAYFCASSRDSYNSPLHFGNGTRLTVT.

V is TRBV9 and J is TRBJ1-1; D is perhaps TRBD1 (6 bases). Germline V CDR1 and CDR2: SGDLS, YYNGEE. V gave up 4 bases and J gave up 4 bases, with 23 bases separating them. The CDR3 is 17 amino acids. In DNA, the CDR3 is TGTGCCAGCAGCCCTGATCCGGGGGGGCGGGGAGGCACTGAAGCTTTCTTT. It translates to CASSPDPGGRGGTEAFF.

This chain connects TRBV2 to TRBJ2-5, with 11 bases that match TRBD2. Germline V lookup: CDR1 SNHLY, CDR2 FYNNEI. The CDR3 covers 15 residues. J gave up 5 bases and V 8 bases, and 10 bases lay outside the gene matches. The CDR3 protein is CASAAVAGGMETQYF. As DNA, the CDR3 is TGTGCCAGCGCCGCCGTAGCGGGAGGGATGGAGACCCAGTACTTC.

This chain uses TRBV5-6 with TRBJ2-1, with a tentative D call TRBD1 (5 bases). CDR1 and CDR2 from the germline V gene are SGHDT and YYEEEE. The CDR3 covers 16 residues. V was shortened by 4 bases and J by 1 base, with 15 bases between the two germline ends. CDR3 DNA: TGTGCCAGCAGCCTATACGGAAGGGGTTCCTACAATGAGCAGTTCTTC. It specifies CASSLYGRGSYNEQFF.

J is TRBJ2-2 and V is TRBV19; TRBD1 matches 9 bases. V shed 4 bases, J shed 1 base, and the junction held 7 bases outside the gene matches. Germline V gives CDR1 LNHDA, CDR2 SQIVND (reference sequence). This CDR3 has 17 amino acids. For the CDR3, the DNA is TGTGCCAGTAGTAAGCGGAGGGGACAGGGGAACACCGGGGAGCTGTTTTTT. Protein product: CASSKRRGQGNTGELFF.

V gene TRBV7-3 combines with J gene TRBJ2-3, with TRBD2 identical over 8 bases. Germline lookup yields CDR1 SGHTA and CDR2 FQGTGA. The V gene end was trimmed by 1 base and the J gene end by 5 bases; junction bases not matched to a gene: 11. The CDR3 contains 17 residues. This CDR3 reads CASSLSGGGGLGDTQYF. As DNA, the CDR3 is TGTGCCAGCAGCTTAAGTGGCGGCGGGGGGCTGGGAGATACGCAGTATTTT.

The chain combines TRBV2 with TRBJ1-2; a weak D match, TRBD1 (6 bases). V was pared by 3 bases and J by 4 bases, with 15 bases between. Germline CDR1 and CDR2: SNHLY and FYNNEI. The CDR3 has 15 residues. The CDR3 DNA reads as TGTGCCAGCAGTGAGAGGCAGGGGCTGATCTATGGCTACACCTTC. As protein: CASSERQGLIYGYTF.

The chain combines TRBV30 with TRBJ1-6, with 8 bases matching TRBD1. Germline V gene data show CDR1 as GTSNPN and CDR2 as SVGIG (reference sequence). The CDR3 loop spans 14 amino acids. J was trimmed by 10 bases and V by 0 bases; bases with no gene match: 5. The CDR3 sequence: CAWSVQGGASPLHF. The CDR3 DNA follows: TGTGCCTGGAGTGTACAGGGGGGAGCGTCACCCCTCCACTTT.

The CDR3 DNA follows: TGTGCCAGTAGTGCAGGGAGGGAGACCCAGTACTTC. Amino acid sequence: CASSAGRETQYF. V usage is TRBV19 and J usage is TRBJ2-5, with D possibly TRBD2 on 6 matching bases. V lost 5 bases, J lost 5 bases, and 9 bases lay in between. CDR1 is LNHDA, CDR2 SQIVND, per germline (reference sequence). CDR3 length: 12 amino acids. Together with reference TRBV19 and TRBJ2-5, the CDR3 gives the full variable domain: DGGITQSPKYLFRKEGQNVTLSCEQNLNHDAMYWYRQDPGQGLRLIYYSQIVNDFQKGDIAEGYSVSREKKESFPLTVTSAQKNPTAFYLCASSAGRETQYFGPGTRLLVL.

Notes on this clone: Other DNA sequences within the sample encode an identical CDR3. The rearrangement uses TRBV7-3 and TRBJ1-2, with 7 bases identical to TRBD1. V was clipped by 6 bases and J by 3 bases; unmatched bases: 4. Per the germline V gene, CDR1 is SGHTA and CDR2 is FQGTGA. The CDR3 extends over 13 amino acids. CDR3: CASSPGTDYGYTF. CDR3 bases: TGTGCCAGCAGTCCAGGGACAGACTATGGCTACACCTTC.

This sequence joins TRBV27 and TRBJ2-6, with TRBD1 matching over 7 bases. The CDR3 totals 17 residues. V shed 2 bases, J shed 1 base, and the junction held 5 bases outside the gene matches. CDR1 is MNHEY, CDR2 SMNVEV, per germline (reference sequence). The CDR3, as DNA: TGTGCCAGCAGTTTAAACAGGGGACGGTCTGGGGCCAACGTCCTGACTTTC. Its protein is CASSLNRGRSGANVLTF.

The J gene is TRBJ2-3, the V gene TRBV7-2; 7 bases are a match to TRBD1. In germline, CDR1 is SGHTA, CDR2 FQGNSA. J was trimmed by 3 bases and V by 5 bases; bases with no gene match: 8. CDR3 size: 15 residues. The CDR3 protein is CASSHSTGSTDTQYF. The CDR3 region has the DNA TGTGCCAGCAGCCACTCGACAGGGTCGACAGATACGCAGTATTTT.

This CDR3 is CASTSRGNQPQHF. The CDR3 bases are TGTGCCAGCACGTCCCGTGGCAATCAGCCCCAGCATTTT. V gene TRBV6-5 combines with J gene TRBJ1-5; D remains ambiguous. Per germline, CDR1 MNHEY and CDR2 SVGAGI. The CDR3 runs 13 residues. V lost 7 bases to trimming and J lost 2 bases, with 9 bases between them.